This T cell receptor (beta chain) was captured by sequencing in a study of OX40 agonist ivuxolimab in advanced cancers. Findings and limits, study-wide: Average numbers of expanded clones were greater in CD8+ T cells than in CD4+. With doses of 0.1 to 3.0 mg/kg, CD4+ and CD8+ blood T cells had undergone clonal expansion by week 6.

This clone appeared a single time. As yet, its antigen is unknown. Produced via immunoSEQ multiplex PCR; TCRdb's table is partial and in-frame only. Of roughly 66,000 clones listed, approximately 85% are singletons. Germline CDR1 SGDLS, CDR2 YYNGEE. The CDR3 extends over 16 amino acids. The V gene end was trimmed by 3 bases and the J gene end by 5 bases; junction bases not matched to a gene: 9. This chain joins TRBV9 and TRBJ2-3, with 10 bases identical to TRBD2. The TCR originated in an adult with an advanced solid tumor such as melanoma, head and neck, liver or kidney cancer. This specimen was CD4+ or CD8+ T cells sorted from blood, taken in a trial of the OX40 agonist ivuxolimab. CDR3 coding DNA: TGTGCCAGCAGCGGACAGCGGGAGGGCCTAAGAGATACGCAGTATTTT. It encodes CASSGQREGLRDTQYF.